This T cell receptor beta chain is drawn from a study of CD8 T cells in Susac syndrome. Findings and caveats of the study: That the number of individuals in its TCR sequencing and HLA analysis was relatively small was acknowledged by the study.

Germline lookup yields CDR1 SNHLY and CDR2 FYNNEI. V was pared by 2 bases and J by 3 bases, with 8 bases between. CDR3 length: 13 amino acids. cDNA came from roughly 0.53 to 1 ug RNA primed by random hexamers. TCRdb called the immunoSEQ multiplex PCR reads again in MiXCR, with one record for every CDR3 protein. Among about 77,000 distinct CDR3 sequences, about 93% were seen once, and the ten largest hold approximately 0.52%. On this clonotype itself: Its cognate antigen is unknown.

The receptor was derived from a human donor with Susac syndrome. The chain has TRBV2 and TRBJ2-7; D not resolved. Sequences were obtained from CD4+ T cells from PBMCs. Here the CDR3 reads CASSEPALYEQYF. The DNA of the CDR3 is TGTGCCAGCAGTGAACCTGCACTCTACGAGCAGTACTTC.